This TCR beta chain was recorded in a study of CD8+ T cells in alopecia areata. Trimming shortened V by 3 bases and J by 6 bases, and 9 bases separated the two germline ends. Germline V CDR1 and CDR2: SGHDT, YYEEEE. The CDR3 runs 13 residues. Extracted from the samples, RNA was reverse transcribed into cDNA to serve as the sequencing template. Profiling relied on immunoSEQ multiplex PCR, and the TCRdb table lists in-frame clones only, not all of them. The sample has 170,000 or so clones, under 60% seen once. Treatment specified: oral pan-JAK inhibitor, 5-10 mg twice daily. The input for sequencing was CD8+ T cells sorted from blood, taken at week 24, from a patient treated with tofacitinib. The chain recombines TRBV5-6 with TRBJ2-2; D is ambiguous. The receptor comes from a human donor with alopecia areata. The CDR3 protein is CASSWAVAGELFF. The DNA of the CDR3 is TGTGCCAGCAGCTGGGCAGTAGCCGGGGAGCTGTTTTTT.